Presented here are 28 T cell receptor beta chains from one specimen sequenced in a study of cytomegalovirus exposure and HLA in healthy donors. PCR involved 60 Vbeta and 13 Jbeta primers. TCRdb keeps only in-frame clones here, not all; method: immunoSEQ multiplex PCR. The table has about 21,000 clones, 60% to 80% seen once. Sequencing was carried out using PBMCs. These receptors were taken from a man between 60 and 70 years old in good health and CMV-seronegative.

The sample holds a few counts of this clone. V gene TRBV28 combines with J gene TRBJ1-5; D gene uncertain. Germline loops: CDR1 MDHEN, CDR2 SYDVKM. There are 12 residues in the CDR3. Between the trimmed V and J ends, which lost 10 bases and 4 bases, there was a span of 11 bases. DNA for the CDR3: TGTGCCACCGACCCGGGGAATCAGCCCCAGCATTTT. Translated, it gives CATDPGNQPQHF. Variable domain in full (rest from reference TRBV28 and TRBJ1-5): DVKVTQSSRYLVKRTGEKVFLECVQDMDHENMFWYRQDPGLGLRLIYFSYDVKMKEKGDIPEGYSVSREKKERFSLILESASTNQTSMYLCATDPGNQPQHFGDGTRLSIL.

This rearrangement joins TRBV6-4 to TRBJ2-2; 12 positions match TRBD2. J was trimmed by 6 bases and V by 2 bases; bases with no gene match: 1. The germline V gene has CDR1 MRHNA and CDR2 SNTAGT. CDR3 size: 15 residues. This CDR3 reads CASSDLAGGPGELFF. DNA for the CDR3: TGTGCCAGCAGTGACCTAGCGGGAGGGCCCGGGGAGCTGTTTTTT.

The V and J genes are TRBV6-1 and TRBJ1-5; TRBD1 is a possible D gene (5 bases). Trimming removed 7 bases at V and 0 bases at J, with 13 bases between. CDR3 size: 15 residues. Germline V gives CDR1 MNHNS, CDR2 SASEGT. The CDR3 is CASTKGQYSNQPQHF. CDR3 in DNA: TGTGCCAGCACTAAAGGACAATATAGCAATCAGCCCCAGCATTTT.

The J gene is TRBJ1-2, the V gene TRBV11-2, with D tentatively TRBD1 (5 bases). Germline lookup yields CDR1 SGHAT and CDR2 FQNNGV. The V end was cut by 4 bases, the J end by 6 bases, with 18 bases between. The CDR3 loop spans 15 amino acids. CDR3 coding DNA: TGTGCCAGCAGCTCCCGGGCCCGGGGGACTGATGGCTACACCTTC. It encodes CASSSRARGTDGYTF.

This chain connects TRBV5-6 to TRBJ2-7; TRBD2 aligns across 7 bases. Unmatched junction bases numbered 14, after V lost 5 bases and J lost 3 bases. The CDR3 covers 16 residues. Germline CDR1 reads SGHDT; CDR2 reads YYEEEE. The CDR3 sequence is CASSSPTGGSGYEQYF. The CDR3, as DNA: TGTGCCAGCAGTTCACCCACGGGGGGATCCGGCTACGAGCAGTACTTC.

The chain links TRBV27 to TRBJ2-5, with TRBD1 matching 8 bases. Trimming cost V 6 bases and J 1 base; bases outside gene matches: 7. Germline assignment: CDR1 MNHEY and CDR2 SMNVEV (reference sequence). The length of the CDR3 is 15 residues. CDR3 in amino acids: CASRPRTGSQETQYF. Written as DNA, the CDR3 is TGTGCCAGCAGACCCAGGACAGGGTCCCAAGAGACCCAGTACTTC.

The chain has TRBV7-2 and TRBJ2-2; the D is unclear. Trimming took 2 bases from V and 6 from J, leaving 7 bases between them. The CDR3 is 13 amino acids. Germline V gives CDR1 SGHTA, CDR2 FQGNSA. In DNA form, the CDR3 reads TGTGCCAGCAGCTTAAATCTTCCCGGGGAGCTGTTTTTT. Protein sequence: CASSLNLPGELFF.

The DNA of the CDR3 is TGTGCCAGCAGCTCCCGTGGTAGCGGGAGGGTTCTCTCCGAGCAGTACTTC. Amino acid sequence: CASSSRGSGRVLSEQYF. The chain recombines TRBV7-8 with TRBJ2-7, with 11 bases identical to TRBD2. The V and J ends lost 4 bases and 6 bases, in that order; junction bases with no gene match: 14. Germline values: CDR1 SGHVS, CDR2 FQNEAQ. This CDR3 region has 17 residues.

On this clone itself: The same CDR3 arises from other DNA sequences in this sample as well. The CDR3 protein is CASSQVRTSGRAGTGELFF. CDR3 sequence (DNA): TGTGCCAGCAGCCAGGTCCGGACTAGCGGGAGGGCGGGCACCGGGGAGCTGTTTTTT. The V and J genes are TRBV2 and TRBJ2-2; 15 bases map to TRBD2. Losses at the gene ends were 6 bases for V and 4 bases for J; bases not matched to a gene: 12. CDR1 is SNHLY, CDR2 FYNNEI, per germline. This CDR3 comprises 19 residues. Full variable domain (remainder filled in from reference TRBV2 and TRBJ2-2): EPEVTQTPSHQVTQMGQEVILRCVPISNHLYFYWYRQILGQKVEFLVSFYNNEISEKSEIFDDQFSVERPDGSNFTLKIRSTKLEDSAMYFCASSQVRTSGRAGTGELFFGEGSRLTVL.

The chain is built from TRBV28 and TRBJ2-7, with 12 bases identical to TRBD1. The germline V gene has CDR1 MDHEN and CDR2 SYDVKM. J gave up 5 bases and V 2 bases, and 4 bases lay outside the gene matches. The CDR3 is made up of 15 amino acids. The DNA of the CDR3 is TGTGCCAGCAGTTTAGGGGGGACAGGGGGCGACGAGCAGTACTTC. The encoded protein is CASSLGGTGGDEQYF.

The chain employs TRBV4-1 and TRBJ1-2, with a weak D call TRBD1 (6 bases). CDR3 length: 14 residues. V lost 4 bases and J lost 0, with 9 bases in between. Germline-derived CDR1 and CDR2 are MGHRA and YSYEKL. The CDR3: CASSPGAANYGYTF. The CDR3 bases are TGCGCCAGCAGCCCAGGGGCAGCTAACTATGGCTACACCTTC.

This clone showed up just a few times. The chain employs TRBV7-2 and TRBJ2-5; D ambiguous. V lost 5 bases to trimming and J lost 5 bases, with 15 bases between them. Germline CDR1 is SGHTA and CDR2 is FQGNSA. The CDR3 length is 14 residues. CDR3 loop: CASSPRAALETQYF. The CDR3 DNA sequence: TGTGCCAGCAGCCCCCGCGCGGCACTGGAGACCCAGTACTTC. Combining the CDR3 with reference TRBV7-2 and TRBJ2-5 gives the whole variable domain GAGVSQSPSNKVTEKGKDVELRCDPISGHTALYWYRQSLGQGLEFLIYFQGNSAPDKSGLPSDRFSAERTGGSVSTLTIQRTQQEDSAVYLCASSPRAALETQYFGPGTRLLVL.

The sample holds a few counts of this clone. This sequence joins TRBV19 and TRBJ1-3, with D maybe TRBD1 (5 bases). From germline, CDR1 is LNHDA and CDR2 SQIVND (reference sequence). The CDR3 covers 13 residues. The V end was cut by 5 bases, the J end by 9 bases, with 14 bases between. The chain's CDR3 is CASSAGLRSTIYF. The CDR3 bases are TGTGCCAGTAGTGCGGGACTTCGTAGCACCATATATTTT. The variable domain in full, completed from reference TRBV19 and TRBJ1-3, reads DGGITQSPKYLFRKEGQNVTLSCEQNLNHDAMYWYRQDPGQGLRLIYYSQIVNDFQKGDIAEGYSVSREKKESFPLTVTSAQKNPTAFYLCASSAGLRSTIYFGEGSWLTVV.

The chain links TRBV5-4 to TRBJ1-5, with TRBD1 identical over 7 bases. CDR1 is SGHNT and CDR2 is YYREEE in the germline V gene (reference sequence). J gave up 0 bases and V 9 bases, and 6 bases lay outside the gene matches. The CDR3 runs to 14 residues. The CDR3 DNA reads as TGTGCCACCAGGGACAGATCTAGCAATCAGCCCCAGCATTTT. This translates into CATRDRSSNQPQHF.

This clone was seen more than once but under ten times. This chain joins TRBV27 and TRBJ2-5; D gene ambiguous. The CDR3 loop spans 16 amino acids. V lost 5 bases, J lost 1 base, and 17 bases lay in between. The germline V gene encodes CDR1 MNHEY and CDR2 SMNVEV (reference sequence). CDR3 in DNA: TGTGCCAGCAGTCTGAGCGCAAACATACTCCAAGAGACCCAGTACTTC. The encoded protein is CASSLSANILQETQYF.

This clone was seen more than once but under ten times. The chain recombines TRBV4-1 with TRBJ1-1, with 9 positions matching TRBD1. CDR1 is MGHRA and CDR2 is YSYEKL in the germline V gene. The CDR3 has 13 residues. After removal of 2 bases from V and 7 bases from J, the junction contained 2 bases not matched to a gene. DNA of the CDR3: TGCGCCAGCAGCCAAACAGGGGGCAGTGAAGCTTTCTTT. Protein product: CASSQTGGSEAFF.

The rearrangement uses TRBV4-1 and TRBJ1-1; tentatively, D is TRBD1 (5 bases). The CDR3 is 16 amino acids. From germline, CDR1 is MGHRA and CDR2 YSYEKL. V lost 3 bases, J lost 0 bases, and 14 bases lay in between. DNA of the CDR3: TGCGCCAGCAGCCAGCACAACAGGAACTTGAACACTGAAGCTTTCTTT. Encoded protein: CASSQHNRNLNTEAFF.

This sequence joins TRBV5-5 and TRBJ1-6; D may be TRBD1 (6 bases). The CDR3 is 15 amino acids. CDR1 is SGHKS and CDR2 is YYEKEE in the germline V gene (reference sequence). Trimming removed 3 bases at V and 7 bases at J, with 14 bases between. As DNA, the CDR3 is TGTGCCAGCAGCTGGGGCGGGGGGCCCAATTCACCCCTCCACTTT. Its translation: CASSWGGGPNSPLHF.

V is TRBV2 and J is TRBJ2-5, with 11 bases fitting TRBD1. The junction had 5 bases not matched to a gene; V was cut back by 3 bases and J by 2 bases. Germline values: CDR1 SNHLY, CDR2 FYNNEI. CDR3 length: 16 residues. CDR3 DNA sequence: TGTGCCAGCAGTGATCCGGGACAGGGGGAACAAGAGACCCAGTACTTC. Translation gives CASSDPGQGEQETQYF.

The chain joins TRBV5-1 to TRBJ1-2, with D possibly being TRBD1 (6 bases). The V and J ends lost 0 bases and 8 bases respectively, with 11 bases between them. CDR3 length equals 13 residues. Per germline, CDR1 SGHRS and CDR2 YFSETQ. The CDR3 DNA reads TGCGCCAGCAGCTTGGACAGGGCGCGCGGCTACACCTTC. Translating it yields CASSLDRARGYTF.

This chain joins TRBV15 and TRBJ1-5; 8 bases line up with TRBD1. The CDR3 contains 17 residues. Germline trimming cut 0 bases from V and 4 bases from J; bases unmatched to any gene: 8. Germline-derived CDR1 and CDR2 are LNHNV and YYDKDF (reference sequence). The CDR3 sequence is CATSRDYGTGQNQPQHF. In DNA, the CDR3 is TGTGCCACCAGCAGAGATTACGGGACAGGCCAAAATCAGCCCCAGCATTTT.

V usage is TRBV15 and J usage is TRBJ1-1; 7 nucleotides align to TRBD1. CDR1 is LNHNV and CDR2 is YYDKDF in the germline V gene (reference sequence). The length of the CDR3 is 15 residues. Losses at the gene ends were 0 bases for V and 4 bases for J; bases not matched to a gene: 5. The DNA for the CDR3 is TGTGCCACCAGCAGAGACCGACAGGGTCTCACTGAAGCTTTCTTT. Its translation: CATSRDRQGLTEAFF.

The chain uses TRBV7-8 and TRBJ1-1; D gene uncertain. Germline lookup yields CDR1 SGHVS and CDR2 FQNEAQ. Trimming left V 7 bases short and J 5 bases short, with 17 bases between. The CDR3 runs 14 residues. The chain's CDR3 is CASKDGGVRTEAFF. DNA of the CDR3: TGTGCCAGCAAGGACGGAGGTGTACGAACTGAAGCTTTCTTT.

V is TRBV7-9 and J is TRBJ2-5; D is possibly TRBD2 (8 bases). The DNA end lines up better with TRBJ2-7; the J call may be wrong. This CDR3 has 19 amino acids. The V gene's germline CDR1 is SEHNR and CDR2 FQNEAQ (reference sequence). Written as DNA, the CDR3 is TGTGCCAGCAGCTCCTCAGGGGGGACTAGGCCAGGGGTGGGCTACGAGCAGTACTTC. Protein sequence: CASSSSGGTRPGVGYEQYF.

The chain uses TRBV2 and TRBJ2-3, with 7 bases aligning to TRBD1. Germline V gene data show CDR1 as SNHLY and CDR2 as FYNNEI. This CDR3 has 17 residues. V was clipped by 8 bases and J by 1 base; unmatched bases: 15. This CDR3 reads CASGYITGTARTDTQYF. CDR3 nucleotides: TGTGCCAGCGGCTATATAACCGGGACAGCCCGCACAGATACGCAGTATTTT.

The chain links TRBV19 to TRBJ1-2; the D gene is possibly TRBD1 (6 bases). Per germline, CDR1 LNHDA and CDR2 SQIVND (reference sequence). The CDR3 is 16 residues long. V was pared by 5 bases and J by 8 bases, with 24 bases between. Written as DNA, the CDR3 is TGTGCCAGTAGTCCCCAACAGACAGGTCATACCTGGGGCTACACCTTC. This gives the protein CASSPQQTGHTWGYTF. The complete variable domain, with remaining parts taken from reference TRBV19 and TRBJ1-2, reads DGGITQSPKYLFRKEGQNVTLSCEQNLNHDAMYWYRQDPGQGLRLIYYSQIVNDFQKGDIAEGYSVSREKKESFPLTVTSAQKNPTAFYLCASSPQQTGHTWGYTFGSGTRLTVV.

This clone was detected a few times. V gene TRBV2 combines with J gene TRBJ1-1; no firm D call. Germline loops: CDR1 SNHLY, CDR2 FYNNEI. This CDR3 spans 14 amino acids. The germline V and J ends were trimmed by 5 bases and 0 bases, with 10 bases remaining between them. CDR3 DNA sequence: TGTGCCAGCAGTTCGGAGACTGTGAACACTGAAGCTTTCTTT. It codes for CASSSETVNTEAFF.

The chain recombines TRBV7-2 with TRBJ1-2; D is unclear. Trimming shortened V by 1 base and J by 7 bases, and 7 bases separated the two germline ends. The CDR3 sequence is 12 residues long. The germline gives CDR1 SGHTA, CDR2 FQGNSA. This CDR3 reads CASSLGSGGYTF. In DNA, the CDR3 is TGTGCCAGCAGCTTAGGGTCAGGTGGCTACACCTTC. The full variable domain, completed using reference TRBV7-2 and TRBJ1-2, is GAGVSQSPSNKVTEKGKDVELRCDPISGHTALYWYRQSLGQGLEFLIYFQGNSAPDKSGLPSDRFSAERTGGSVSTLTIQRTQQEDSAVYLCASSLGSGGYTFGSGTRLTVV.